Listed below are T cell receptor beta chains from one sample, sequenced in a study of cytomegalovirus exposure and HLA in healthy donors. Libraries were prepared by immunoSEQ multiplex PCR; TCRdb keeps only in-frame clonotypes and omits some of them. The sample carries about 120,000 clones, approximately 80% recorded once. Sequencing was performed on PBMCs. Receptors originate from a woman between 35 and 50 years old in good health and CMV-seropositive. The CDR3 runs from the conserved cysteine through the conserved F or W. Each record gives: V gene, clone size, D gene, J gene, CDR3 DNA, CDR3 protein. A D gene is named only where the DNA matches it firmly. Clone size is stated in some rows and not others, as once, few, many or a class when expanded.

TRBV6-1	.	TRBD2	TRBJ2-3	TGTGCCAGCAGTGATGGAGGGGGCGGGAGGGCAACGACGCAGTATTTT	CASSDGGGGRATTQYF
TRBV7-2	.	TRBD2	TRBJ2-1	TGTGCCAGCAGCTTAGATATCGGGACTAGCGGCCAGTTCTTC	CASSLDIGTSGQFF
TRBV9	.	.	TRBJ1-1	TGTGCCAGCAGCGCCACACAGGGCACTGAAGCTTTCTTT	CASSATQGTEAFF
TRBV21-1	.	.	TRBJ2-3	TGTGCCAACAAATTAACAGATACGCAGTATTTT	CANKLTDTQYF
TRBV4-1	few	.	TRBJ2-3	TGCGCCAGCAGCCCCGTCGCGGTGGGTGCAGATACGCAGTATTTT	CASSPVAVGADTQYF
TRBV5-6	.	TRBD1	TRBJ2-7	TGTGCCAGCAGCTTACGGGACAGATACGAGCAGTACTTC	CASSLRDRYEQYF
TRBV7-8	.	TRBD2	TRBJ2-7	TGTGCCAGCAGCTTAGAGGCTAGCGGGGGTTACGAGCAGTACTTC	CASSLEASGGYEQYF
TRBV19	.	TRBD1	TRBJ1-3	TGTGCCAGTAGTCTCGGGACAGGACCCGGAAACACCATATATTTT	CASSLGTGPGNTIYF
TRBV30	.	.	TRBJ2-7	TGTGCCTGGAGCGTGAAATACGAGCAGTACTTC	CAWSVKYEQYF
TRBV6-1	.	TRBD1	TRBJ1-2	TGTGCCAGCAGTGACCGAACGGGACAGGGGGCCAAGGGCTACACCTTC	CASSDRTGQGAKGYTF
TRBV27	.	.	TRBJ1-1	TGTGCCAGCAGTTTATGGGGCGGAAACACTGAAGCTTTCTTT	CASSLWGGNTEAFF
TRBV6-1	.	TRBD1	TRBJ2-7	TGTGCCAGCGCAGACAGGGCCGAGCAGTACTTC	CASADRAEQYF
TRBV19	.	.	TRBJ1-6	TGTGCCAGCAGGAGGAACCGGGACTTTATACCTTATAATTCACCCCTCCACTTT	CASRRNRDFIPYNSPLHF
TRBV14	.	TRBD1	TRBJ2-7	TGTGCCAGCAGCCAAGGGGCCTGGACAGGCTACGAGCAGTACTTC	CASSQGAWTGYEQYF
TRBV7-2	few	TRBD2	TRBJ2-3	TGTGCCAGCAGCTTAGTCCGACTAGCGGTCACAGATACGCAGTATTTT	CASSLVRLAVTDTQYF
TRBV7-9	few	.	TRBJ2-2	TGTGCCAGCAGCTCCCCCAGGGGATCGAACACCGGGGAGCTGTTTTTT	CASSSPRGSNTGELFF
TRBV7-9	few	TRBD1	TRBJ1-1	TGTGCCAGCAGCTTGGCGACAGGGTGGGCTTTCTTT	CASSLATGWAFF
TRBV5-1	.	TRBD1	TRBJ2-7	TGCGCCAGCAGCTTGTCCACAGGGGCCTACGAGCAGTACTTC	CASSLSTGAYEQYF
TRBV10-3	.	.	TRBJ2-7	TGTGCCATCAGCGAGCTCTACGAGCAGTACTTC	CAISELYEQYF
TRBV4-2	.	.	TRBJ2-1	TGTGCCAGCAGCTACCAGGGTAGCTCCTACAATGAGCAGTTCTTC	CASSYQGSSYNEQFF
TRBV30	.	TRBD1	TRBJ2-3	TGTGCCTGGACCTTCGGGATGTCGGACAGGACAGATACGCAGTATTTT	CAWTFGMSDRTDTQYF
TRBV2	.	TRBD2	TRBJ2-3	TGTGCCAGCAGTGAAGGAACTAGCGGGGGCCGAGATACGCAGTATTTT	CASSEGTSGGRDTQYF
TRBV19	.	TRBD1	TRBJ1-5	TGTGCCAGTAGTAAAGAAGGGACGGCAGGGGGCCCCCCTGGCAATCAGCCCCAGCATTTT	CASSKEGTAGGPPGNQPQHF
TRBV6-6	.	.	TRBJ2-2	TGTGCCAGCAGTTACTCCCGACAGAACACCGGGGAGCTGTTTTTT	CASSYSRQNTGELFF
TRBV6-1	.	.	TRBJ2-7	TGTGCCACCAGTGGAGGGATGCATCGCGAGCAGTACTTC	CATSGGMHREQYF
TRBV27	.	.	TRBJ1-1	TGTGCCAGCAGTTGGGGAGGGGACACTGAAGCTTTCTTT	CASSWGGDTEAFF
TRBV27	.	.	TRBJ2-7	TGTGCCAGCACCCCGCTCCGGGCAGGGCCCTCCTACGAGCAGTACTTC	CASTPLRAGPSYEQYF
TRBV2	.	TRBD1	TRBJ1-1	TGTGCCAGCGGTCAGGGGGGTGGCACTGAAGCTTTCTTT	CASGQGGGTEAFF
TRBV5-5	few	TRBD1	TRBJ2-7	TGTGCCAGCAGCTTTCTCGGGACAGGGGAATACGAGCAGTACTTC	CASSFLGTGEYEQYF
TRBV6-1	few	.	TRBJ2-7	TGTGCCAGCAGTGAAGAACTCCCGGGGGGCTTCCGCACCTACGAGCAGTACTTC	CASSEELPGGFRTYEQYF
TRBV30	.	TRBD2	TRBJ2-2	TGTGCCCCAGCGGCGGGGGGGCCCGGGGAGCTGTTTTTT	CAPAAGGPGELFF
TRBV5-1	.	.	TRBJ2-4	TGCGCCAGCAGCCGGGTAGGGGAAGGCGACATTCAGTACTTC	CASSRVGEGDIQYF
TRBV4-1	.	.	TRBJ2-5	TGCGCCAGCAGCCGGGGACTGGGGGAGACCCAGTACTTC	CASSRGLGETQYF
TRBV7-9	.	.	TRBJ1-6	TGTGCCAGCAGCACAGGGCTAAGTAATTCACCCCTCCACTTT	CASSTGLSNSPLHF
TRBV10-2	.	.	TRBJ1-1	TGCGCCAGCAGTGAGTCCGCAGGATCGAACACTGAAGCTTTCTTT	CASSESAGSNTEAFF
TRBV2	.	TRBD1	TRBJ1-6	TGTGCCAGCCAGGAGACAGGGGATTCACCCCTCCACTTT	CASQETGDSPLHF
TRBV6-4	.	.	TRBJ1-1	TGTGCCAGCAGACAAAATCCAGGGATCATGAACACTGAAGCTTTCTTT	CASRQNPGIMNTEAFF
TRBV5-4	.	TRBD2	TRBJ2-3	TGTGCCAGCAGCTTAAGGACTAGCGGGAGGGGAAAGGGAGATACGCAGTATTTT	CASSLRTSGRGKGDTQYF
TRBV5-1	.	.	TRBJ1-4	TGCGCCAGCAGCGCGGGGGGCTTGAATGAAAAACTGTTTTTT	CASSAGGLNEKLFF
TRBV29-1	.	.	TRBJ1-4	TGCAGCGTCCACCTTGGTAGTTCAACTAATGAAAAACTGTTTTTT	CSVHLGSSTNEKLFF
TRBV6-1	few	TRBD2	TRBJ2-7	TGTGCCAGCAGCGAGGGGAGCGGGAGGCTCGAGCAGTACTTC	CASSEGSGRLEQYF
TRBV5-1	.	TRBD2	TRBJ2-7	TGCGCCAGCAGCCTTAGCGGGCCTCCTTCCGAGCAGTACTTC	CASSLSGPPSEQYF
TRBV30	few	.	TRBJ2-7	TGTGCCGCCGCGGGCGGTTTCCGGCACGAGCAGTACTTC	CAAAGGFRHEQYF
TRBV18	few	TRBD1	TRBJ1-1	TGTGCCAGCTCGGCTGGGACAGCTGAAGCTTTCTTT	CASSAGTAEAFF
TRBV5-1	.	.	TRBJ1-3	TGCGCCAGCAGCTTGCGACAACAGAGCTCTGGAAACACCATATATTTT	CASSLRQQSSGNTIYF
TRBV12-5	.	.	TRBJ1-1	TGTGCTAGTGGTCCTAGGGGTCGAAACACTGAAGCTTTCTTT	CASGPRGRNTEAFF
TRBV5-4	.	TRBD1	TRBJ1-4	TGTGCCAGCAGCCCGGACAGGGGGCGAAATGAAAAACTGTTTTTT	CASSPDRGRNEKLFF
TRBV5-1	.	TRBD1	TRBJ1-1	TGCGCCAGCAGATTCCAGACAGGGGACACTGAAGCTTTCTTT	CASRFQTGDTEAFF
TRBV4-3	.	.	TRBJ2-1	TGCGCCAGCAGCCAAGAGTGGAGTGATGAGCAGTTCTTC	CASSQEWSDEQFF
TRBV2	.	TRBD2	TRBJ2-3	TGTGCCAGCACCAGATCCCCTTGGGCGGGAGGGATTCATGATACGCAGTATTTT	CASTRSPWAGGIHDTQYF
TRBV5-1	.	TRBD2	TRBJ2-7	TGCGCCAGCAGCGCGGGACTAGCGGGCTCAGCCTACGAGCAGTACTTC	CASSAGLAGSAYEQYF
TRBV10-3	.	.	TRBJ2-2	TGTGCCATCAGTGGGCCTGATCCGAACACCGGGGAGCTGTTTTTT	CAISGPDPNTGELFF
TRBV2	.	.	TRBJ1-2	TGTGCCAGCATTGAGACAGTTAACTATGGCTACACCTTC	CASIETVNYGYTF
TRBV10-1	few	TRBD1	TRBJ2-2	TGCGCCAGCAGTGCGACAGGGCCAGGGGAGCTGTTTTTT	CASSATGPGELFF
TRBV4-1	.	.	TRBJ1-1	TGCGCCAGCAGCCAGACGACCCGGGGGACTGAAGCTTTCTTT	CASSQTTRGTEAFF